Listed here is a single T cell receptor beta chain. What it binds is unknown. This CDR3 contains 17 residues. CDR1 is LGHNA and CDR2 is YNFKEQ in the germline V gene. V shed 0 bases, J shed 7 bases, and the junction held 4 bases outside the gene matches. The source of the sample is a study of T cells in Graves' hyperthyroidism and ophthalmopathy. Study-level points and caveats: Ophthalmopathy, which appeared later, was predicted by the model a median around 6.5 months before onset. Most thyroid clonotypes that were expanded above 0.001 also turned up in blood.

The source material, RNA transcripts, was used to amplify TCR beta CDR3 regions. The study used the HTBI primer set for a first-round RT-PCR of the TCR CDR3. MiXCR, applied by TCRdb to the multiplex PCR reads, yields one record per CDR3 protein. The table shows a few hundred thousand distinct CDR3 sequences, with about an eighth occurring only once. Exclusion of a patient resulted from uncontrolled infection, other autoimmune disease, pregnancy or lactation. Out of less than 12 ml of fresh peripheral blood came the PBMCs. Material: blood. The clonotype comes from a woman between 18 and 29 years old with Graves' hyperthyroidism. This sequence joins TRBV4-2 and TRBJ2-1; 15 bases fit TRBD2. The CDR3 nucleotides are TGTGCCAGCAGCCAAGAAACCGGGACTAGCGGGAGGAATGAGCAGTTCTTC. Translated: CASSQETGTSGRNEQFF.